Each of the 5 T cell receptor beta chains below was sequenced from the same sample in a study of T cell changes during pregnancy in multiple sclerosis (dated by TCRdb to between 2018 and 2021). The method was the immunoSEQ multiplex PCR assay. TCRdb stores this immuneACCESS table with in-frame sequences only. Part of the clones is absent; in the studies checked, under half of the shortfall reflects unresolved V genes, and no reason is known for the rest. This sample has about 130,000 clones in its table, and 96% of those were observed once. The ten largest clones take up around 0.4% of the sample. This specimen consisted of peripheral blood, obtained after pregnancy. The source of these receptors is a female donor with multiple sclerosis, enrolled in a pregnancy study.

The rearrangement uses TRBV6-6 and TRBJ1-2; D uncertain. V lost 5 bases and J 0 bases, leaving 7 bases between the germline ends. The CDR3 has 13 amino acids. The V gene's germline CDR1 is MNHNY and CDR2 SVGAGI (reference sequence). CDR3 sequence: CASSRTSNYGYTF. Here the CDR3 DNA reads TGTGCCAGCAGTCGTACATCTAACTATGGCTACACCTTC.

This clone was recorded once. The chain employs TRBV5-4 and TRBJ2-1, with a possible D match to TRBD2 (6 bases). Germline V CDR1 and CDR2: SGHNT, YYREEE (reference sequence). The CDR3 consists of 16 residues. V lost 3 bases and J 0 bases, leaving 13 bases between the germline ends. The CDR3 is CASSSETGSSYNEQFF. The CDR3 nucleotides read TGTGCCAGCAGCTCCGAAACCGGGAGCTCCTACAATGAGCAGTTCTTC.

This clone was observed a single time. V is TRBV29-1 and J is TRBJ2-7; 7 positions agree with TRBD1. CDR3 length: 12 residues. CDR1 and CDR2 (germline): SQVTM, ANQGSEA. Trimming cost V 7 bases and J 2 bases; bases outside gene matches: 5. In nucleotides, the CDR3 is TGCAGCGCCGCGGACAGGACCTACGAGCAGTACTTC. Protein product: CSAADRTYEQYF.

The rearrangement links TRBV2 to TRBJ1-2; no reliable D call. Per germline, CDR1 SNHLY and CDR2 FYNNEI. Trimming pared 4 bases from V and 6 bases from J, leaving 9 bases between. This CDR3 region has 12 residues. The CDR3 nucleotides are TGTGCCAGCAGTGTGATTACAGATGGCTACACCTTC. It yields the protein CASSVITDGYTF.

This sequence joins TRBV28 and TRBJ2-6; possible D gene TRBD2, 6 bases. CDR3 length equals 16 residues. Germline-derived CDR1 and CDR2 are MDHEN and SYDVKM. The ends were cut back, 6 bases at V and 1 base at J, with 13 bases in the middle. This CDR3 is CASSPGLGSGANVLTF. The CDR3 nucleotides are TGTGCCAGCAGCCCGGGACTGGGTTCTGGGGCCAACGTCCTGACTTTC.